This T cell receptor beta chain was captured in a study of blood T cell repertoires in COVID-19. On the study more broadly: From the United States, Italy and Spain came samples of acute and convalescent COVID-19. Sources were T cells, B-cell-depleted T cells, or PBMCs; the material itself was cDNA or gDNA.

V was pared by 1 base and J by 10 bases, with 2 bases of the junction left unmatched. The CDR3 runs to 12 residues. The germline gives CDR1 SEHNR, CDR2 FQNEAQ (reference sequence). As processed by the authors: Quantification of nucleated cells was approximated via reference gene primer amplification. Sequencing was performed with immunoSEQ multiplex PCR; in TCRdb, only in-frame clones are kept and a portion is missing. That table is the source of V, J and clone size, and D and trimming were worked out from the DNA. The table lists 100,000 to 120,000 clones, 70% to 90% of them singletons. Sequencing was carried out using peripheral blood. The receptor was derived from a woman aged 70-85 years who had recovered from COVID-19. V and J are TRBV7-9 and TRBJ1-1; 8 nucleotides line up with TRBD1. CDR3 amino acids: CASSLETGGAFF. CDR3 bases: TGTGCCAGCAGCTTAGAAACAGGGGGAGCTTTCTTT.